This T cell receptor (beta chain) came from a study of kidney transplant recipient with SARS-CoV-2 infection. Germline-derived CDR1 and CDR2 are SQVTM and ANQGSEA. With 5 bases clipped from V and 1 base from J, the junction kept 3 bases outside the gene matches. The length of the CDR3 is 13 residues. The sample holds many counts of this clonotype. TCRdb itself ran the reads through MiXCR, one entry per CDR3 protein. The data contain approximately 250,000 distinct CDR3 sequences, around 28% of them singletons. The chain has TRBV29-1 and TRBJ1-2, with 8 nucleotides matching TRBD1. This receptor was identified in a male patient aged 25-45 years who had COVID-19 and was a kidney transplant recipient. Some T cells may trace back to the graft donor. The sequenced sample was a blood sample, obtained at baseline and between days 110 and 120 from a kidney transplant recipient. The chain's CDR3 is CSVRTGLNYGYTF. The CDR3 DNA reads TGCAGCGTTCGGACAGGGCTTAACTATGGCTACACCTTC.